The sequence of this T cell receptor beta chain was determined in a study of T cell responses to AZD1222 COVID-19 vaccine. Study-wide results and caveats: Close to half of all spike-specific TCRs reportedly target regions of the variants that are unmutated. White British people made up most donors, females outnumbered males, and clonal diversity was possibly underestimated. Just 5 to 7 people given AZD1222 tested seropositive at baseline.

Germline V gene sequence: CDR1 MGHRA, CDR2 YSYEKL. V was clipped by 1 base and J by 3 bases; unmatched bases: 3. This CDR3 has 17 amino acids. This clone was counted a single time. Its target is not known. The protocol was immunoSEQ multiplex PCR, while the TCRdb copy is restricted to in-frame clones and leaves out a portion. The sample comprises fewer than 150,000 clones, around 93% of which are singletons, and roughly 7.1% rests with the top ten. The origin of this receptor is an adult who received the AZD1222 COVID-19 vaccine. The chain has TRBV4-1 and TRBJ2-3, with 14 nucleotides matching TRBD2. Sequenced here: peripheral blood, sampled 28 days after the second AZD1222 dose. CDR3 sequence: CASSQGLAGGTTDTQYF. The CDR3 bases are TGCGCCAGCAGCCAAGGACTAGCGGGGGGGACGACAGATACGCAGTATTTT.